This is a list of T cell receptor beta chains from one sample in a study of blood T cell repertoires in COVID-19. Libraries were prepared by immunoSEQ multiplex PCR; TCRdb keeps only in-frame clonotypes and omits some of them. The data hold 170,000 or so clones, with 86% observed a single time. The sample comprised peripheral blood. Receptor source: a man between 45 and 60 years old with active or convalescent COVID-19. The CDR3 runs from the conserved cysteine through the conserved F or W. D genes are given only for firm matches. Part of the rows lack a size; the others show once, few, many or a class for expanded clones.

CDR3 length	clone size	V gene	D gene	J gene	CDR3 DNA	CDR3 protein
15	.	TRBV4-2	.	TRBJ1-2	TGTGCCAGCAGCCAAGGAGATCAGGCTAACTATGGCTACACCTTC	CASSQGDQANYGYTF
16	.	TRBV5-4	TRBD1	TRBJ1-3	TGTGCCAGCAGCATGGGACAGGTTAGCTCTGGAAACACCATATATTTT	CASSMGQVSSGNTIYF
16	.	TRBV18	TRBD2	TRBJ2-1	TGTGCCAGCTCACCAGGACTAGCGGGAGTGAGCAATGAGCAGTTCTTC	CASSPGLAGVSNEQFF
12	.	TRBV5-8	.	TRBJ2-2	TGTGCCAGCAGCCGAGAGGCCGGGGAGCTGTTTTTT	CASSREAGELFF
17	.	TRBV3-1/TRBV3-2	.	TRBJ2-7	TGTGCCAGCAGCCAAGATCGGCTTGGGGAGTCCCCCTACGAGCAGTACTTC	CASSQDRLGESPYEQYF
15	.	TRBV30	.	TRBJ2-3	TGTGCCTGGAGTGTAATGGCGGAAGGGGCAGATACGCAGTATTTT	CAWSVMAEGADTQYF
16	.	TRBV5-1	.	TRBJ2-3	TGCGCCAGCGGAACAGGTCGGATGCCTAGCACAGATACGCAGTATTTT	CASGTGRMPSTDTQYF
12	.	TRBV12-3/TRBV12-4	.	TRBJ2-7	TGTGCCAGCAGTTTAAGGGGGGGGTTTCGGTACTTC	CASSLRGGFRYF
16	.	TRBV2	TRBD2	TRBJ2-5	TGTGCCAGCAGTGCCAGACTAGCGGGAGGGCAAGAGACCCAGTACTTC	CASSARLAGGQETQYF
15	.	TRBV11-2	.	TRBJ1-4	TGTGCCAGCAGCTCGAATACAGGGTCGTATGAAAAACTGTTTTTT	CASSSNTGSYEKLFF
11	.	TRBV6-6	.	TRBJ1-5	TGTGCCACCGGGGGGCGGCAGCCCCAGCATTTT	CATGGRQPQHF
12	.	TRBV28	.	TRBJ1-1	TGTGCCAGCCATGGGAGGGACACTGAAGCTTTCTTT	CASHGRDTEAFF
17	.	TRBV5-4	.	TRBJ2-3	TGTGCCAGCAGCTTGGAAAATAGCCCTTATCCGACAGATACGCAGTATTTT	CASSLENSPYPTDTQYF
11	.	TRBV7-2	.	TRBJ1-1	TGTGCCAGCAGCTCTGCCCTGGGCGCTTTCTTT	CASSSALGAFF
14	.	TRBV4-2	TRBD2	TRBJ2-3	TGTGCCAGCAGCCGGGGACTAGCGGGGGGACTACAGTATTTT	CASSRGLAGGLQYF
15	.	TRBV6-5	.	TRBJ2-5	TGTGCCAGCAGTTCCGGGACTCGGGGTCCTGAGACCCAGTACTTC	CASSSGTRGPETQYF
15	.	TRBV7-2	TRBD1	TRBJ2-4	TGTGCCAGCAGCTTTCCGACAGGGACCAAAAACATTCAGTACTTC	CASSFPTGTKNIQYF
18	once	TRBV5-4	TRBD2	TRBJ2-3	TGTGCCAGCAGCTTTCCAGGACTAGCGGGGGGCGTAGAGGATACGCAGTATTTT	CASSFPGLAGGVEDTQYF
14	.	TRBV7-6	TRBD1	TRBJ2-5	TGTGCCAGCAGCTCTACAGGGGGCTGGGAGACCCAGTACTTC	CASSSTGGWETQYF
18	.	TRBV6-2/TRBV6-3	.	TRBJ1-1	TGTGCCAGCAGTTACACCTACCGGGGGGCTATAAAAAACACTGAAGCTTTCTTT	CASSYTYRGAIKNTEAFF
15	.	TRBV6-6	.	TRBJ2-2	TGTGCCAGCAGTGAGACCCGGGGAGACACCGGGGAGCTGTTTTTT	CASSETRGDTGELFF
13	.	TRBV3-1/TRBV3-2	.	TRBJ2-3	TGTGCCAGCAGCCTAGACATCCCAGATACGCAGTATTTT	CASSLDIPDTQYF
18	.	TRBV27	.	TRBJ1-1	TGTGCCAGCAGTCCTTATATAGGCCCCGGAGCGGGAGGGACTGAAGCTTTCTTT	CASSPYIGPGAGGTEAFF
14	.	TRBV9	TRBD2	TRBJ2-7	TGTGCCAGCAGCCCGCCTAGCGGAACCTACGAGCAGTACTTC	CASSPPSGTYEQYF
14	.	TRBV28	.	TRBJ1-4	TGTGCCAGCAGTTTGCGGGGGTTAGGTGAAAAACTGTTTTTT	CASSLRGLGEKLFF
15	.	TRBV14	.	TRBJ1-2	TGTGCCAGCAGCGAAGATGAGGTAGCGCACTATGGCTACACCTTC	CASSEDEVAHYGYTF
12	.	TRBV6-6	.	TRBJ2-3	TGTGCCAGCCGCCAAGGAGAGGATACGCAGTATTTT	CASRQGEDTQYF
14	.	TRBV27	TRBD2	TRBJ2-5	TGTGCCAGCAGTCCCTCGGGGGGGCGGGAGACCCAGTACTTC	CASSPSGGRETQYF
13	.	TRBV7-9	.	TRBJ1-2	TGTGCCAGCAGCTTACCCCAATTCTATGGCTACACCTTC	CASSLPQFYGYTF
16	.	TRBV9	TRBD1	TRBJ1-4	TGTGCCAGCAGCGCGACAGGGTTAGTGGCTAATGAAAAACTGTTTTTT	CASSATGLVANEKLFF
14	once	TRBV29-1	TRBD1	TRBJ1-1	TGCAGCGTTAAAAGAGGGGACAGGGGTTATGAAGCTTTCTTT	CSVKRGDRGYEAFF
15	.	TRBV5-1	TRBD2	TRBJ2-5	TGCGCCAGCAGCTTGCGCAGCGGGGAGTACGGGACCCAGTACTTC	CASSLRSGEYGTQYF
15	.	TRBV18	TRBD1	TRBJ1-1	TGTGCCAGCTCACCCAACAGGGGCGGAAACACTGAAGCTTTCTTT	CASSPNRGGNTEAFF
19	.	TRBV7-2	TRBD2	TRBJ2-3	TGTGCCAGCAGCTTAGAGCGCCCGACGGGACTACGAAGCACAGATACGCAGTATTTT	CASSLERPTGLRSTDTQYF
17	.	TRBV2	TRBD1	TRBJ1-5	TGTGCCAGCACCACTACGGGGACAGGGGTTAGCAATCAGCCCCAGCATTTT	CASTTTGTGVSNQPQHF
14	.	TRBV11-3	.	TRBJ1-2	TGTGCCAGCAGCCCGACCGGGGGGTACTATGGCTACACCTTC	CASSPTGGYYGYTF
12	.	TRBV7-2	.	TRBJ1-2	TGTGCCAGCAGGCCCCCTGGGGCTGGCTACACCTTC	CASRPPGAGYTF